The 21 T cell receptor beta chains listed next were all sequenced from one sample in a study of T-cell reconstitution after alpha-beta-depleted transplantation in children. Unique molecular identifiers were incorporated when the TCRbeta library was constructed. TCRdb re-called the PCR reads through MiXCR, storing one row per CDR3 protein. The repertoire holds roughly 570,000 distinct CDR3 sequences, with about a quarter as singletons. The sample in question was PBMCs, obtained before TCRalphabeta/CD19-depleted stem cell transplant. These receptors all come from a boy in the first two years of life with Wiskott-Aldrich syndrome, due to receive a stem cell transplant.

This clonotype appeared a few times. CDR3 protein: CASSPYLNTEAFF. CDR3 DNA: TGCGCCAGCAGCCCTTATTTGAACACTGAAGCTTTCTTT. V gene TRBV5-1 combines with J gene TRBJ1-1; D call uncertain. The CDR3 consists of 13 residues. Germline lookup yields CDR1 SGHRS and CDR2 YFSETQ. Trimming left V 4 bases short and J 0 bases short, with 7 bases between.

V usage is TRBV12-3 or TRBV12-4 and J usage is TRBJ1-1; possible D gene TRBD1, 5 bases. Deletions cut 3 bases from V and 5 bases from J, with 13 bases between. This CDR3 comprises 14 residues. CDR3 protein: CASSFQGIDTEAFF. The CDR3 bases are TGTGCCAGCAGTTTCCAGGGTATAGATACTGAAGCTTTCTTT.

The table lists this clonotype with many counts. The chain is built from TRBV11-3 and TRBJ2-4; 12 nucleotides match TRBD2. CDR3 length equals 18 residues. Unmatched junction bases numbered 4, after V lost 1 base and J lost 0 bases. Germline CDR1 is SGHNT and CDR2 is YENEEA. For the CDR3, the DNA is TGTGCCAGCAGCTTAGTTGCTAGCGGGAGGGTAGCCAAAAACATTCAGTACTTC. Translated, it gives CASSLVASGRVAKNIQYF.

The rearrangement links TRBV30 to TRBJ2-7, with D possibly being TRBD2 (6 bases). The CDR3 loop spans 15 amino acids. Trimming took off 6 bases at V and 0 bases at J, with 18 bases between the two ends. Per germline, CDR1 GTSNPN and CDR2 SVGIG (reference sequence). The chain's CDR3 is CACNLPGVSSYEQYF. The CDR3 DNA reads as TGTGCCTGCAACCTTCCGGGGGTAAGCTCCTACGAGCAGTACTTC.

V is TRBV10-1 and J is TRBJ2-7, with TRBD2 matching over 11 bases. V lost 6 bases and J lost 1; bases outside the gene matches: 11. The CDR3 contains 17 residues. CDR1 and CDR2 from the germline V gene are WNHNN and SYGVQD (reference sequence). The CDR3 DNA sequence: TGCGCCAGCAGGACCCTACCGGGACTAGCGGAGTCCTACGAGCAGTACTTC. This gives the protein CASRTLPGLAESYEQYF.

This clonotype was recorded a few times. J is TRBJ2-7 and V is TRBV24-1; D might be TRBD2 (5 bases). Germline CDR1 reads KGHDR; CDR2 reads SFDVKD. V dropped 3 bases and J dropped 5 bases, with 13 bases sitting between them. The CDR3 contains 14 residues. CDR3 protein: CATSDGLGSDEQYF. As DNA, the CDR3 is TGTGCCACCAGTGATGGACTGGGTTCCGACGAGCAGTACTTC.

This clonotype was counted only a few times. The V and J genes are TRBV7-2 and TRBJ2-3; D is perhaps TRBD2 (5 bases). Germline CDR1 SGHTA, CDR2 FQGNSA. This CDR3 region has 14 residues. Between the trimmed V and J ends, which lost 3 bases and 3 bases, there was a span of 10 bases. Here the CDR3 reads CASSFRSGTDTQYF. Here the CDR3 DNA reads TGTGCCAGCAGCTTCCGGAGCGGTACAGATACGCAGTATTTT.

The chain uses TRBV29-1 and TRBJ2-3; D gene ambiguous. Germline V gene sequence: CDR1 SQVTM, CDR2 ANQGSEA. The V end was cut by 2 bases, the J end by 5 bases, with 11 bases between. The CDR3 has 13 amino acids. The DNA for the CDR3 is TGCAGCGTTGAATGGGTAGAAGGAGATACGCAGTATTTT. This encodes CSVEWVEGDTQYF.

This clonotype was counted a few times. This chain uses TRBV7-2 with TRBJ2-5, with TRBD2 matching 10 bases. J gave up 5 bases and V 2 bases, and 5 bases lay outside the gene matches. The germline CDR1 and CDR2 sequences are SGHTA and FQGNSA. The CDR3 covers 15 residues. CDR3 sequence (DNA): TGTGCCAGCAGCTTATTTAGCGGGAGGCCGGAGACCCAGTACTTC. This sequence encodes CASSLFSGRPETQYF.

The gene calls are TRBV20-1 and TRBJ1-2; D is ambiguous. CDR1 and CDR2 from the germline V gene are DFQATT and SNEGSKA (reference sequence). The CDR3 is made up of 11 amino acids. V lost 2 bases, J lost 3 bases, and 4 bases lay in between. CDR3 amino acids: CSARSHYGYTF. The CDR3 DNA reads TGCAGTGCTAGATCACACTATGGCTACACCTTC.

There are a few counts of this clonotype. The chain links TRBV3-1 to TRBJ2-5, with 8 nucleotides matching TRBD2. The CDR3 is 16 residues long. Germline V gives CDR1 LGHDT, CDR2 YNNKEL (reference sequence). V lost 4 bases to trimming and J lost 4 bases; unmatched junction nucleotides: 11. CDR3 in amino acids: CASSPQGGAGAETQYF. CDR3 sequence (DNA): TGTGCCAGCAGCCCGCAAGGTGGAGCGGGAGCAGAGACCCAGTACTTC.

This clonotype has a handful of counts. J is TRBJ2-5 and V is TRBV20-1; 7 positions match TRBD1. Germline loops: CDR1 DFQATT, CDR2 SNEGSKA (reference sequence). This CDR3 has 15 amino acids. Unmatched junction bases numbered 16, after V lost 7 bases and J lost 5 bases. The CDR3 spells CSVFLTKTGLETQYF. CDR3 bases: TGCAGTGTTTTTCTGACTAAGACAGGGCTGGAGACCCAGTACTTC.

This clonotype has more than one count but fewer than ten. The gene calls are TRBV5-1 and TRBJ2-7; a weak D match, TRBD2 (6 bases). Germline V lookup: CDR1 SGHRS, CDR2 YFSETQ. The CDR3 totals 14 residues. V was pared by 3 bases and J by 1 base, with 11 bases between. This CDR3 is CASSWYGRSYEQYF. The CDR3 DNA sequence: TGCGCCAGCAGCTGGTATGGGAGGTCCTACGAGCAGTACTTC.

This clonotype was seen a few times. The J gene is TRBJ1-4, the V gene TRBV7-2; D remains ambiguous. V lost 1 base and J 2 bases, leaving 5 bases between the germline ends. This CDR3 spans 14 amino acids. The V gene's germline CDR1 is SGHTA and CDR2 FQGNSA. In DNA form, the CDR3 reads TGTGCCAGCAGCTTAGTAGGGACTAATGAAAAACTGTTTTTT. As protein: CASSLVGTNEKLFF.

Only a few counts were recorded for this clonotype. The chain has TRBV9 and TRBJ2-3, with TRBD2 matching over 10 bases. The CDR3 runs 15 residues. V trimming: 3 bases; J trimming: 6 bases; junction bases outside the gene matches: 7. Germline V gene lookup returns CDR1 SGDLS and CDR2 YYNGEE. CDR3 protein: CASSAGTSASDTQYF. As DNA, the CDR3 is TGTGCCAGCAGCGCCGGGACTAGCGCGTCGGATACGCAGTATTTT.

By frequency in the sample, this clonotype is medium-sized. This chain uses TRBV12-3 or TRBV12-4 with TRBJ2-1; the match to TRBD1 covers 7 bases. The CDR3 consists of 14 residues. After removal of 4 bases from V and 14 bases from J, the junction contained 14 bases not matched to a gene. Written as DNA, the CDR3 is TGTGCCAGCAGTTCCCCTACACGAAGGGGGCAGGAGTTCTTC. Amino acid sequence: CASSSPTRRGQEFF.

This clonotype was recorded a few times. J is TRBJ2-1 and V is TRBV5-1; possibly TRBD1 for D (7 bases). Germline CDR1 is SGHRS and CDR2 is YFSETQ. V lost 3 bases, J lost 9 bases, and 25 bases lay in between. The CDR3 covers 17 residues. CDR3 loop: CASSSVYFGGGWAEQFF. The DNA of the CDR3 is TGCGCCAGCAGCTCGGTTTATTTTGGAGGGGGCTGGGCTGAGCAGTTCTTC.

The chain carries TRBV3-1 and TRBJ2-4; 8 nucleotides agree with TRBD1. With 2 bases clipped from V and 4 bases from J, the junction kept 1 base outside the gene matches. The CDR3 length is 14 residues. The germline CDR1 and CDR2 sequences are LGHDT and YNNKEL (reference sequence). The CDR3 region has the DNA TGTGCCAGCAGCCAATGGGACAGGAAAAACATTCAGTACTTC. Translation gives CASSQWDRKNIQYF.

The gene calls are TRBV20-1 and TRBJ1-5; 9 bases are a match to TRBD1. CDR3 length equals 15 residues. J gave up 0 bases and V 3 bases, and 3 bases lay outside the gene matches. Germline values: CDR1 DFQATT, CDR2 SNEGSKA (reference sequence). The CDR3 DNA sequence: TGCAGTGCTAGGGGGACAGGGAGTAGCAATCAGCCCCAGCATTTT. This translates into CSARGTGSSNQPQHF.

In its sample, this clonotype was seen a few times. CDR3: CSSRTANTEAFF. As DNA, the CDR3 is TGCAGTTCTCGGACGGCGAACACTGAAGCTTTCTTT. The genes are TRBV29-1 and TRBJ1-1; D gene unclear. Germline V gives CDR1 SQVTM, CDR2 ANQGSEA. The CDR3 spans 12 residues.

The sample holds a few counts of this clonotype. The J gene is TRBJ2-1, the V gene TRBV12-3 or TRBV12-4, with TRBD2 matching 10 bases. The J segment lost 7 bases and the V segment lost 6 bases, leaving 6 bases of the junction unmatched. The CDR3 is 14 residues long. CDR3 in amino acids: CASRTAGGSNEQFF. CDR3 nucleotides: TGTGCCAGCAGGACAGCGGGAGGGTCTAATGAGCAGTTCTTC.